These T cell receptor beta chains were read from a single sample in a study of blood T cell repertoires in COVID-19. Using immunoSEQ multiplex PCR, the repertoire was profiled, and TCRdb retains in-frame clones only, with some absent. This table holds about 200,000 clones, 80% to 90% found once. The sequencing sample was made of peripheral blood. These receptors were taken from a woman older than 75 with acute or convalescent COVID-19. CDR3s include the opening cysteine and the closing phenylalanine or tryptophan. A D gene is named only where the DNA matches it firmly.

J: TRBJ2-1; D: .; V: TRBV7-3; CDR3: CASSAGPNNEQFF
J: TRBJ1-5; D: .; V: TRBV3-1/TRBV3-2; CDR3: CASSQGASSNQPQHF
J: TRBJ2-7; D: TRBD1; V: TRBV4-3; CDR3: CASSQVDREGGEQYF
J: TRBJ2-5; D: .; V: TRBV5-5; CDR3: CASELLSAEQETQYF
J: TRBJ2-5; D: TRBD2; V: TRBV9; CDR3: CASSVGLAGVGEETQYF
J: TRBJ2-5; D: TRBD1; V: TRBV7-8; CDR3: CASSLQGAGQETQYF
J: TRBJ1-2; D: TRBD1; V: TRBV7-2; CDR3: CASSRQEQGYGYTF
J: TRBJ2-4; D: TRBD2; V: TRBV30; CDR3: CAWSVAVAGGPRNIQYF
J: TRBJ1-2; D: TRBD1; V: TRBV7-9; CDR3: CASSSRTGINYGYTF
J: TRBJ2-2; D: TRBD2; V: TRBV7-2; CDR3: CASSLRGGTNTGELFF
J: TRBJ2-3; D: TRBD2; V: TRBV4-3; CDR3: CASSQMWSGGEGTDTQYF
J: TRBJ2-2; D: TRBD2; V: TRBV5-1; CDR3: CASSPAGGTTGELFF
J: TRBJ2-7; D: TRBD1; V: TRBV9; CDR3: CASSPVPGTATYEQYF
J: TRBJ1-1; D: .; V: TRBV3-1/TRBV3-2; CDR3: CASSQTANTEAFF
J: TRBJ1-2; D: .; V: TRBV10-3; CDR3: CAISDPGYGYTF
J: TRBJ1-2; D: .; V: TRBV5-6; CDR3: CASSPLVELINYGYTF
J: TRBJ1-2; D: .; V: TRBV5-4; CDR3: CASSSQLYGYTF
J: TRBJ2-7; D: .; V: TRBV5-6; CDR3: CASSSLQYEQYF
J: TRBJ2-3; D: .; V: TRBV19; CDR3: CASRITSASDTQYF
J: TRBJ1-1; D: .; V: TRBV30; CDR3: CAWSPGGGAPAFF
J: TRBJ2-3; D: TRBD2; V: TRBV24-1; CDR3: CATSDLHGSGVEDTQYF
J: TRBJ1-1; D: .; V: TRBV19; CDR3: CASSMDRESEAFF
J: TRBJ1-6; D: TRBD1; V: TRBV30; CDR3: CAWTTLRDRVEAPLHF
J: TRBJ1-5; D: TRBD1; V: TRBV28; CDR3: CASSPGTGKVGSF
J: TRBJ2-5; D: TRBD2; V: TRBV5-4; CDR3: CASSPGEREWYQETQYF
J: TRBJ1-2; D: TRBD1; V: TRBV15; CDR3: CATSPGGTGTNYGYTF
J: TRBJ1-2; D: .; V: TRBV3-1/TRBV3-2; CDR3: CASSQGGIYGYTF
J: TRBJ1-5; D: .; V: TRBV5-1; CDR3: CASSELGGTEPQHF
J: TRBJ1-5; D: .; V: TRBV6-5; CDR3: CASSSTGDSNQPQHF
J: TRBJ1-2; D: .; V: TRBV27; CDR3: CASSLFYIGGSYGYTF
J: TRBJ2-1; D: TRBD1; V: TRBV5-1; CDR3: CASSWGHGTGVNEQFF
J: TRBJ1-4; D: .; V: TRBV5-4; CDR3: CASTHRGGDNEKLFF
J: TRBJ2-3; D: .; V: TRBV11-2; CDR3: CASNQVGGGTQYF
J: TRBJ2-1; D: .; V: TRBV6-6; CDR3: CASSYSPYEWQFF
J: TRBJ2-7; D: .; V: TRBV27; CDR3: CASSSAEISYEQYF